The 23 T cell receptor beta chains below come from one sample, sequenced in a study of blood T cell repertoires in COVID-19. Produced via immunoSEQ multiplex PCR; TCRdb's table is partial and in-frame only. The table records fewer than 300,000 clones, 91% of them present only once. The sequenced material came from peripheral blood. The receptors derive from a person aged 18 to 30 with COVID-19, enrolled during active disease.

The V and J genes are TRBV4-1 and TRBJ1-6, with a weak D call TRBD1 (5 bases). The CDR3 contains 17 residues. Trimming removed 1 base at V and 5 bases at J, with 15 bases between. CDR1 is MGHRA and CDR2 is YSYEKL in the germline V gene. In DNA, the CDR3 is TGCGCCAGCAGCCAAGCGGGCCAGGGTGCGGATAATTCACCCCTCCACTTT. This translates into CASSQAGQGADNSPLHF.

The chain uses TRBV11-2 and TRBJ2-7; 14 bases fit TRBD2. The CDR3 has 16 amino acids. J gave up 6 bases and V 0 bases, and 4 bases lay outside the gene matches. CDR1 is SGHAT and CDR2 is FQNNGV in the germline V gene. The CDR3 is CASSLETSGRAGEQYF. The CDR3 DNA follows: TGTGCCAGCAGCTTAGAGACTAGCGGGAGGGCGGGCGAGCAGTACTTC.

The chain carries TRBV5-1 and TRBJ1-3; D gene unclear. Germline-derived CDR1 and CDR2 are SGHRS and YFSETQ. This CDR3 spans 16 amino acids. V lost 1 base and J lost 3, with 14 bases in between. As DNA, the CDR3 is TGCGCCAGCAGCTTGTGGTCACTTCGGGATGGAAACACCATATATTTT. Protein sequence: CASSLWSLRDGNTIYF. Full variable domain (outside the CDR3, taken from reference TRBV5-1 and TRBJ1-3): KAGVTQTPRYLIKTRGQQVTLSCSPISGHRSVSWYQQTPGQGLQFLFEYFSETQRNKGNFPGRFSGRQFSNSRSEMNVSTLELGDSALYLCASSLWSLRDGNTIYFGEGSWLTVV.

V gene TRBV9 combines with J gene TRBJ2-1; D gene unclear. The V end lost 0 bases, the J end lost 0 bases, and 19 bases lay between the germline ends. Germline V gives CDR1 SGDLS, CDR2 YYNGEE. The CDR3 extends over 19 amino acids. CDR3 nucleotides: TGTGCCAGCAGCGTAGAATTATTCCCCGAGGCCAGCTCCTACAATGAGCAGTTCTTC. This encodes CASSVELFPEASSYNEQFF.

This sequence joins TRBV29-1 and TRBJ1-3, with 10 bases fitting TRBD1. From germline, CDR1 is SQVTM and CDR2 ANQGSEA. V gave up 7 bases and J gave up 0 bases; unmatched junction bases: 3. This CDR3 contains 14 residues. The CDR3 sequence is CSARQGASGNTIYF. CDR3 in DNA: TGCAGCGCACGACAGGGGGCCTCTGGAAACACCATATATTTT. Full variable domain (missing parts from reference TRBV29-1 and TRBJ1-3): SAVISQKPSRDICQRGTSLTIQCQVDSQVTMMFWYRQQPGQSLTLIATANQGSEATYESGFVIDKFPISRPNLTFSTLTVSNMSPEDSSIYLCSARQGASGNTIYFGEGSWLTVV.

The chain recombines TRBV14 with TRBJ2-2, with D uncertain. The CDR3 extends over 17 amino acids. Germline CDR1 is SGHDN and CDR2 is FVKESK. Trimming pared 1 base from V and 1 base from J, leaving 13 bases between. The CDR3 DNA is TGTGCCAGCAGCCAAGGAGGTACCTACATGAACACCGGGGAGCTGTTTTTT. Protein product: CASSQGGTYMNTGELFF.

The chain couples TRBV2 to TRBJ2-2, with TRBD2 identical over 7 bases. CDR1 and CDR2 from the germline V gene are SNHLY and FYNNEI. V shed 7 bases, J shed 2 bases, and the junction held 4 bases outside the gene matches. The CDR3 totals 14 residues. CDR3 protein: CASMSGTNTGELFF. The CDR3 nucleotides are TGTGCCAGCATGAGCGGGACCAACACCGGGGAGCTGTTTTTT.

This clone is a singleton in its sample. The rearrangement uses TRBV5-1 and TRBJ2-3; TRBD2 matches at 8 bases. Germline V lookup: CDR1 SGHRS, CDR2 YFSETQ. V lost 0 bases and J lost 3; bases outside the gene matches: 9. The CDR3 length is 17 residues. The CDR3 sequence: CASSLVDSGIITDTQYF. The CDR3 DNA reads TGCGCCAGCAGCTTGGTCGATAGCGGGATAATTACAGATACGCAGTATTTT. The entire variable domain, with the rest obtained from reference TRBV5-1 and TRBJ2-3, is as follows: KAGVTQTPRYLIKTRGQQVTLSCSPISGHRSVSWYQQTPGQGLQFLFEYFSETQRNKGNFPGRFSGRQFSNSRSEMNVSTLELGDSALYLCASSLVDSGIITDTQYFGPGTRLTVL.

The rearrangement joins TRBV9 to TRBJ1-1, with TRBD1 matching over 7 bases. Trimming removed 6 bases from V and 1 base from J; junction bases left unmatched: 6. This CDR3 is built from 14 residues. Germline-derived CDR1 and CDR2 are SGDLS and YYNGEE. CDR3 bases: TGTGCCAGCAACACGGGACAGCGGAACACTGAAGCTTTCTTT. Translation gives CASNTGQRNTEAFF.

A word on this clone: The sample has other DNA sequences that encode this CDR3 too. V gene TRBV5-5 combines with J gene TRBJ2-3; TRBD2 matches 10 bases. Germline V gene data show CDR1 as SGHKS and CDR2 as YYEKEE (reference sequence). The V and J ends lost 4 bases and 2 bases, in that order; junction bases with no gene match: 10. The CDR3 covers 17 residues. DNA for the CDR3: TGTGCCAGCAGCCTCTCCTGGACTAGCGGAGACACAGATACGCAGTATTTT. Protein product: CASSLSWTSGDTDTQYF.

The genes are TRBV7-9 and TRBJ2-1, with 11 bases aligning to TRBD2. CDR1 and CDR2 from the germline V gene are SEHNR and FQNEAQ (reference sequence). Trimming cost V 7 bases and J 7 bases; bases outside gene matches: 12. The CDR3 covers 16 residues. This chain's CDR3 is CASTKVAGGSRNEQFF. CDR3 in DNA: TGTGCCAGCACCAAGGTAGCGGGAGGGAGTAGGAATGAGCAGTTCTTC.

This clone turned up a few times. V and J are TRBV7-2 and TRBJ1-1; D call uncertain. Germline V gene lookup returns CDR1 SGHTA and CDR2 FQGNSA. V shed 5 bases and J shed 7 bases, with 11 bases lying between them. CDR3 length equals 12 residues. The CDR3 protein is CASSPYMSEAFF. CDR3 DNA sequence: TGTGCCAGCAGCCCTTATATGAGTGAAGCTTTCTTT.

This clone was seen a handful of times. V gene TRBV7-2 combines with J gene TRBJ2-1; 13 bases line up with TRBD2. The CDR3 spans 15 residues. The germline V gene has CDR1 SGHTA and CDR2 FQGNSA. Trimming cost V 5 bases and J 5 bases; bases outside gene matches: 3. The CDR3 reads CASSVLAGGNNEQFF. The CDR3 DNA reads TGTGCCAGCAGCGTACTAGCGGGAGGGAACAATGAGCAGTTCTTC.

The rearrangement links TRBV6-2 or TRBV6-3 to TRBJ2-5, with 8 bases aligning to TRBD1. V lost 2 bases and J lost 1; bases outside the gene matches: 3. This CDR3 is 15 amino acids long. Germline V gives CDR1 MNHEY, CDR2 SVGEGT. CDR3 loop: CASSYGQGGQETQYF. CDR3 coding DNA: TGTGCCAGCAGTTACGGACAGGGTGGCCAAGAGACCCAGTACTTC.

This chain connects TRBV10-3 to TRBJ2-5; 14 positions match TRBD2. Per germline, CDR1 ENHRY and CDR2 SYGVKD. The CDR3 length is 16 residues. V shed 4 bases, J shed 2 bases, and the junction held 3 bases outside the gene matches. The CDR3 region is CAISAGLAGVQETQYF. DNA of the CDR3: TGTGCCATCAGTGCGGGACTAGCGGGAGTTCAAGAGACCCAGTACTTC.

This clone appeared once. The rearrangement uses TRBV5-5 and TRBJ2-1; tentatively, D is TRBD2 (6 bases). The CDR3 loop spans 15 amino acids. Germline CDR1 reads SGHKS; CDR2 reads YYEKEE (reference sequence). Trimming removed 6 bases from V and 1 base from J, with 14 bases in between. The CDR3 DNA reads as TGTGCCAGCACCCAGGAGGGCAGGTCCTACAATGAGCAGTTCTTC. Its protein product is CASTQEGRSYNEQFF.

The gene calls are TRBV9 and TRBJ1-1, with D perhaps TRBD1 (6 bases). CDR1 is SGDLS, CDR2 YYNGEE, per germline. Trimming stripped 6 bases from V and 5 bases from J, with 17 bases between. The CDR3 totals 14 residues. In DNA, the CDR3 is TGTGCCAGCAACCTCTGGGGGGGCGGGACTGAAGCTTTCTTT. Translating gives CASNLWGGGTEAFF.

The V call is TRBV9, the J call TRBJ2-3, with a weak D call TRBD1 (6 bases). V dropped 2 bases and J dropped 0 bases, with 10 bases sitting between them. The CDR3 loop spans 15 amino acids. Germline V gene data show CDR1 as SGDLS and CDR2 as YYNGEE. In nucleotides, the CDR3 is TGTGCCAGCAGCGTCTGGACAGCCAGCACAGATACGCAGTATTTT. Translated, it gives CASSVWTASTDTQYF.

The chain joins TRBV7-2 to TRBJ1-1; D is undetermined. This CDR3 spans 14 amino acids. Germline V gives CDR1 SGHTA, CDR2 FQGNSA. V lost 5 bases and J lost 0, with 10 bases in between. The CDR3, as DNA: TGTGCCAGCAGCAGAACGGGTGTGAACACTGAAGCTTTCTTT. Amino acids: CASSRTGVNTEAFF.

J is TRBJ2-3 and V is TRBV14; D perhaps matches TRBD1 (6 bases). Germline CDR1 is SGHDN and CDR2 is FVKESK. The germline V and J ends were trimmed by 1 base and 3 bases, with 8 bases remaining between them. The CDR3 sequence is 14 residues long. DNA of the CDR3: TGTGCCAGCAGCCAAGTACAGGGTACAGATACGCAGTATTTT. Translation gives CASSQVQGTDTQYF.

This clone has a single count. This chain connects TRBV21-1 to TRBJ1-2; the D call TRBD1 from the table was never checked on the DNA. TRBV21-1 is a listed pseudogene. The CDR3 is 18 amino acids. The CDR3 DNA is TGTGCCAGCAGCTCCGTCCCCGGGACAGGGGAAAAAGACTATGGCTACACCTTC. It codes for CASSSVPGTGEKDYGYTF.

This clone was counted once. The chain combines TRBV6-5 with TRBJ1-5; D possibly corresponds to TRBD1 (6 bases). V was shortened by 8 bases and J by 4 bases, with 15 bases between the two germline ends. Germline lookup yields CDR1 MNHEY and CDR2 SVGAGI. CDR3 length equals 14 residues. The CDR3 sequence is CASEAGAGNQPQHF. CDR3 coding DNA: TGTGCCAGCGAAGCAGGGGCAGGGAATCAGCCCCAGCATTTT.

V usage is TRBV14 and J usage is TRBJ1-1; D perhaps matches TRBD1 (5 bases). The CDR3 totals 14 residues. Germline CDR1 reads SGHDN; CDR2 reads FVKESK. V dropped 3 bases and J dropped 4 bases, with 12 bases sitting between them. The CDR3 region has the DNA TGTGCCAGCAGCCACCTAAGCCAGGGCACTGAAGCTTTCTTT. It codes for CASSHLSQGTEAFF.